These T cell receptor beta chains were read from a single sample in a study of blood T cell repertoires in COVID-19. Assay used: immunoSEQ multiplex PCR; TCRdb lists only in-frame clones, some missing. This sample yields around 160,000 clones, of which around 84% are seen a single time; 4.5% to 7.5% belongs to the top ten. The sequencing sample was made of PBMCs or T cells enriched from blood (not recorded which). These receptors were collected from a middle-aged man who had recovered from COVID-19. Each CDR3 is given with its conserved first and last residue.

J gene,V gene,CDR3 protein
TRBJ2-3,TRBV4-2,CASSQDTSGGFTDTQYF
TRBJ2-7,TRBV25-1,CASKVDPTGIAYEQYF
TRBJ1-3,TRBV2,CASNSWGGGNTIYF
TRBJ1-2,TRBV6-5,CASRRDRGGDTF
TRBJ2-3,TRBV3-1/TRBV3-2,CASSTQPGTNTHTQYF
TRBJ2-7,TRBV15,CATSGRGQGTYEQYF
TRBJ2-2,TRBV5-4,CASSPGGWGELFF
TRBJ1-4,TRBV5-1,CASSLGQGIANEKLFF
TRBJ2-1,TRBV6-5,CASVGAEGFYNEQFF
TRBJ2-3,TRBV9,CASSGSLGGGAPDTQYF
TRBJ2-2,TRBV11-2,CASSPVTGELFF
TRBJ1-1,TRBV29-1,CSVEAAGVNTEAFF
TRBJ2-1,TRBV4-2,CASSSDRANEQFF
TRBJ2-3,TRBV5-1,CASSSYTSGGARDTQYF
TRBJ1-5,TRBV6-5,CASGDRAHNQPQHF
TRBJ1-2,TRBV6-5,CASSYDDRADGYTF
TRBJ1-1,TRBV12-3/TRBV12-4,CASRQVRNTEAFF
TRBJ1-2,TRBV19,CATSGGGSRSYGYTF
TRBJ2-2,TRBV7-3,CASTPAGGSVQYGTGELFF
TRBJ2-1,TRBV9,CASSLEEGAVLHEQFF
TRBJ2-5,TRBV3-1/TRBV3-2,CASSQLGQPQETQYF
TRBJ1-2,TRBV5-4,CASSLNRVKTF
TRBJ2-1,TRBV6-5,CASSYWNRQGANEQFF
TRBJ2-1,TRBV13,CASSLGSGTSGGAGQFF
TRBJ1-6,TRBV6-5,CASRPGQGHSPLHF
TRBJ1-6,TRBV30,CAWSAPQVGYNSPLHF
TRBJ2-1,TRBV18,CASSPPGENLEQFF
TRBJ1-1,TRBV5-1,CASSFGRVRSNTEAFF
TRBJ2-3,TRBV6-4,CASSGRLAFNHTQYF
TRBJ2-3,TRBV5-4,CASSRGPDTQYF
TRBJ1-4,TRBV9,CASSDSIPGQANEKLFF
TRBJ1-4,TRBV5-1,CASSPEIGEKLFF
TRBJ1-2,TRBV5-4,CASSPRGQNYGYTF
TRBJ2-5,TRBV11-2,CASSLDRSFGSETQYF
TRBJ1-5,TRBV5-1,CASSSTGGNQPQHF
TRBJ1-4,TRBV14,CASSQTAGTGNEKLFF
TRBJ2-7,TRBV5-1,CASSSDQGYEQYF
TRBJ2-1,TRBV4-2,CASSLTSGQNYNEQFF
TRBJ2-3,TRBV6-2/TRBV6-3,CASSYSGGGGRYTQYF